Included here is one T cell receptor (beta chain) sequence, with context. This CDR3 has 14 residues. The V and J ends lost 4 bases and 5 bases, in that order; junction bases with no gene match: 5. Looked up from germline, CDR1 is SGHNT and CDR2 is YENEEA. The data derive from a study of blood T cell repertoires in COVID-19. Across the study: Samples representing acute and convalescent COVID-19 were sourced from the United States, Italy and Spain.

Original methodology: Reference gene primer amplification yielded estimated nucleated cell counts. Profiled with immunoSEQ multiplex PCR; TCRdb holds only in-frame clones, not every one. The V and J calls and the clone size are those of that table, but D and trimming were determined from the DNA. The sample includes approximately 240,000 clones, around four fifths of them seen just once. The chain employs TRBV11-3 and TRBJ2-5; TRBD1 matches at 9 bases. The sequencing sample was made of peripheral blood. The TCR originated in an elderly woman with active or convalescent COVID-19. CDR3 region: CASSSDRGLETQYF. The CDR3 DNA reads as TGTGCCAGCAGCTCGGACAGGGGATTGGAGACCCAGTACTTC.